Listed below are T cell receptor beta chains from one sample, sequenced in a study of T cells in localized non-small cell lung cancer. Measured with immunoSEQ multiplex PCR; TCRdb has only the in-frame clones, and not every one. The sample shows around 31,000 clones, approximately 90% of them seen only once. The input for sequencing was peripheral blood, taken before any cancer treatment. Receptors originate from a woman aged 35-70 years with stage I lung adenocarcinoma. Both conserved end residues are part of each CDR3. A D gene is named only where the DNA matches it firmly. The size entry is marked missing in some rows and otherwise reads once, few, many or a size class.

size: few
V: TRBV6-5
D: TRBD1
J: TRBJ1-2
CDR3: CASSTRTGYGYTF
DNA: TGTGCCAGCAGCACCCGGACAGGCTATGGCTACACCTTC

size: .
V: TRBV4-2
D: .
J: TRBJ2-3
CDR3: CASSQDFGGGGRTDTQYF
DNA: TGTGCCAGCAGCCAAGATTTCGGTGGGGGAGGCCGCACAGATACGCAGTATTTT

size: .
V: TRBV2
D: .
J: TRBJ2-4
CDR3: CASSETADLNIQYF
DNA: TGTGCCAGCAGTGAAACGGCAGACCTAAACATTCAGTACTTC

size: .
V: TRBV15
D: .
J: TRBJ2-7
CDR3: CATSRDSNEQYF
DNA: TGTGCCACCAGCAGAGACTCGAACGAGCAGTACTTC

size: .
V: TRBV29-1
D: TRBD2
J: TRBJ2-1
CDR3: CSAVGTSEGEQFF
DNA: TGCAGCGCCGTAGGGACTAGCGAGGGTGAGCAGTTCTTC

size: .
V: TRBV7-2
D: .
J: TRBJ2-5
CDR3: CASSLWVRESEETQYF
DNA: TGTGCCAGCAGCTTATGGGTACGGGAGTCCGAGGAGACCCAGTACTTC

size: .
V: TRBV4-1
D: .
J: TRBJ2-7
CDR3: CASSQDHRPGYEQYF
DNA: TGCGCCAGCAGCCAAGATCACAGACCGGGGTACGAGCAGTACTTC

size: few
V: TRBV30
D: TRBD1
J: TRBJ2-1
CDR3: CAWTPRDGTGIVGLQFF
DNA: TGTGCCTGGACCCCACGGGACGGGACAGGGATTGTAGGCCTCCAGTTCTTC

size: .
V: TRBV30
D: .
J: TRBJ1-2
CDR3: CAWSPSRQSGYTF
DNA: TGTGCCTGGAGCCCATCCAGGCAAAGCGGCTACACCTTC

size: .
V: TRBV5-1
D: TRBD2
J: TRBJ2-3
CDR3: CASSFPLAGGPSDTQYF
DNA: TGCGCCAGCAGCTTCCCACTAGCGGGGGGGCCGTCGGATACGCAGTATTTT

size: .
V: TRBV11-1
D: .
J: TRBJ2-7
CDR3: CASSSDSYSYEQYF
DNA: TGTGCCAGCAGCTCGGACAGCTACTCCTACGAGCAGTACTTC

size: .
V: TRBV5-6
D: .
J: TRBJ2-6
CDR3: CASSPTVNSGANVLTF
DNA: TGTGCCAGCAGCCCGACCGTGAACTCTGGGGCCAACGTCCTGACTTTC

size: .
V: TRBV2
D: TRBD1
J: TRBJ1-3
CDR3: CASREQGRSGNTIYF
DNA: TGTGCCAGCAGAGAACAGGGGCGTTCGGGAAACACCATATATTTT

size: .
V: TRBV16
D: .
J: TRBJ1-5
CDR3: CASSQDFLDSSNRGGNQPQHF
DNA: TGTGCCAGCAGCCAAGATTTCTTGGACAGCAGCAACCGAGGCGGCAATCAGCCCCAGCATTTT

size: .
V: TRBV2
D: TRBD1
J: TRBJ2-3
CDR3: CASSPGQASTDTQYF
DNA: TGTGCCAGCAGCCCCGGACAGGCAAGCACAGATACGCAGTATTTT

size: .
V: TRBV7-9
D: TRBD2
J: TRBJ2-1
CDR3: CASSITSGGYNEQFF
DNA: TGTGCCAGCAGCATTACTAGCGGGGGGTACAATGAGCAGTTCTTC

size: .
V: TRBV19
D: .
J: TRBJ2-3
CDR3: CASSTIRTDTQYF
DNA: TGTGCCAGTAGCACTATTCGCACAGATACGCAGTATTTT

size: .
V: TRBV10-3
D: TRBD2
J: TRBJ2-4
CDR3: CAISESGSGDRIAKNIQYF
DNA: TGTGCCATCAGTGAGTCCGGTAGCGGGGACCGTATAGCCAAAAACATTCAGTACTTC

size: once
V: TRBV6-6
D: .
J: TRBJ1-6
CDR3: CASTVSPFSPLHF
DNA: TGTGCCAGCACAGTCTCTCCTTTTTCACCCCTCCACTTT

size: .
V: TRBV6-1
D: .
J: TRBJ1-5
CDR3: CASSPQGYQPQHF
DNA: TGTGCCAGCAGTCCTCAGGGGTATCAGCCCCAGCATTTT

size: once
V: TRBV6-6
D: .
J: TRBJ2-7
CDR3: CASSSSDRSYEQYF
DNA: TGTGCCAGCAGTTCGTCCGACAGATCCTACGAGCAGTACTTC

size: .
V: TRBV10-3
D: TRBD2
J: TRBJ2-5
CDR3: CAISESGTSGPLETQYF
DNA: TGTGCCATCAGTGAGTCGGGGACTAGCGGGCCCCTAGAGACCCAGTACTTC

size: few
V: TRBV9
D: .
J: TRBJ2-3
CDR3: CASSALSGASTDTQYF
DNA: TGTGCCAGCAGCGCCCTCTCGGGGGCTAGCACAGATACGCAGTATTTT

size: .
V: TRBV28
D: .
J: TRBJ1-1
CDR3: CASATTGLNTEAFF
DNA: TGTGCCAGTGCAACGACAGGCTTGAACACTGAAGCTTTCTTT

size: .
V: TRBV4-1
D: .
J: TRBJ2-6
CDR3: CASSHLGGRGWAGANVLTF
DNA: TGCGCCAGCAGCCATCTCGGGGGCAGGGGGTGGGCTGGGGCCAACGTCCTGACTTTC

size: .
V: TRBV6-6
D: TRBD2
J: TRBJ2-7
CDR3: CASRWGGEQYF
DNA: TGTGCCAGCAGGTGGGGGGGCGAGCAGTACTTC

size: .
V: TRBV5-4
D: .
J: TRBJ2-3
CDR3: CASSPQAQGTDTQYF
DNA: TGTGCCAGCAGTCCACAGGCCCAGGGCACAGATACGCAGTATTTT

size: .
V: TRBV30
D: .
J: TRBJ2-7
CDR3: CAWSVLSVRRASEQYF
DNA: TGTGCCTGGAGTGTACTTTCTGTCAGGCGGGCATCCGAGCAGTACTTC

size: .
V: TRBV20-1
D: .
J: TRBJ1-3
CDR3: CSARSGNTIYF
DNA: TGCAGTGCTAGGTCCGGAAACACCATATATTTT

size: .
V: TRBV7-3
D: TRBD2
J: TRBJ2-1
CDR3: CASSPRQGLAGGDEQFF
DNA: TGTGCCAGCAGCCCGCGGCAGGGACTAGCGGGCGGCGATGAGCAGTTCTTC

size: .
V: TRBV6-5
D: .
J: TRBJ1-4
CDR3: CASSYSQEGEKLFF
DNA: TGTGCCAGCAGTTACTCACAGGAAGGAGAAAAACTGTTTTTT

size: .
V: TRBV9
D: .
J: TRBJ1-2
CDR3: CASSSHIYGYTF
DNA: TGTGCCAGCAGCTCCCACATCTATGGCTACACCTTC

size: .
V: TRBV4-1
D: .
J: TRBJ2-5
CDR3: CASSQVMSRQETQYF
DNA: TGCGCCAGCAGCCAAGTTATGTCGCGACAAGAGACCCAGTACTTC

size: .
V: TRBV30
D: .
J: TRBJ1-2
CDR3: CAWSGGEFLKSYGYTF
DNA: TGTGCCTGGAGTGGCGGAGAGTTCTTGAAATCCTATGGCTACACCTTC

size: .
V: TRBV27
D: TRBD2
J: TRBJ2-3
CDR3: CASSFGLAEDTQYF
DNA: TGTGCCAGCAGTTTCGGACTAGCGGAGGATACGCAGTATTTT

size: .
V: TRBV29-1
D: TRBD1
J: TRBJ1-5
CDR3: CSVGDSLEQPQHF
DNA: TGCAGCGTAGGGGACAGTCTAGAGCAGCCCCAGCATTTT

size: .
V: TRBV7-3
D: .
J: TRBJ2-2
CDR3: CASSFLNTGELFF
DNA: TGTGCCAGCAGCTTTCTGAACACCGGGGAGCTGTTTTTT

size: .
V: TRBV5-1
D: .
J: TRBJ1-2
CDR3: CASSSDTLGYTF
DNA: TGCGCCAGCAGCTCCGACACGTTGGGCTACACCTTC

size: .
V: TRBV6-1
D: .
J: TRBJ2-1
CDR3: CASSDALLLRGEQFF
DNA: TGTGCCAGCAGTGATGCGCTCCTCCTTCGAGGTGAGCAGTTCTTC

size: .
V: TRBV4-1
D: .
J: TRBJ1-4
CDR3: CASSQDWMGSGITNEKLFF
DNA: TGCGCCAGCAGCCAAGATTGGATGGGGTCGGGGATCACTAATGAAAAACTGTTTTTT

size: .
V: TRBV4-1
D: .
J: TRBJ2-3
CDR3: CASSRLGLSQYF
DNA: TGCGCCAGCAGCCGCCTTGGTTTGTCGCAGTATTTT

size: .
V: TRBV4-3
D: .
J: TRBJ1-2
CDR3: CASSQLGGGYGYTF
DNA: TGCGCCAGCAGCCAATTGGGGGGGGGTTATGGCTACACCTTC

size: .
V: TRBV4-1
D: .
J: TRBJ1-5
CDR3: CASSHVSGGNQPQHF
DNA: TGCGCCAGCAGCCATGTTTCAGGGGGCAATCAGCCCCAGCATTTT

size: .
V: TRBV6-6
D: TRBD1
J: TRBJ1-2
CDR3: CASSSPGQGSNYGYTF
DNA: TGTGCCAGCAGTTCACCCGGACAGGGATCCAACTATGGCTACACCTTC

size: once
V: TRBV5-1
D: TRBD1
J: TRBJ2-7
CDR3: CASSLVPSIRGQGSYEQYF
DNA: TGCGCCAGCAGCTTGGTTCCCAGTATCCGTGGACAGGGCTCCTACGAGCAGTACTTC

size: .
V: TRBV10-3
D: TRBD2
J: TRBJ2-5
CDR3: CAINNAGEGETQYF
DNA: TGTGCCATCAATAATGCGGGAGAGGGAGAGACCCAGTACTTC

size: .
V: TRBV7-2
D: TRBD1
J: TRBJ2-2
CDR3: CASSHRGHNTGELFF
DNA: TGTGCCAGCAGTCACAGGGGGCACAACACCGGGGAGCTGTTTTTT

size: once
V: TRBV7-2
D: TRBD2
J: TRBJ2-3
CDR3: CASSHGGLAGPTDTQYF
DNA: TGTGCCAGCAGTCACGGGGGACTAGCGGGACCCACAGATACGCAGTATTTT